Each of the 27 T cell receptor beta chains below was sequenced from the same sample in a study of T cells in Graves' hyperthyroidism and ophthalmopathy. Amplified regions were TCR beta CDR3 sequences from RNA transcripts. Using the HTBI primer set, a first-round RT-PCR was run on the TCR CDR3. From the multiplex PCR reads, TCRdb called clonotypes with MiXCR, one entry per CDR3 protein. Among a few hundred thousand distinct CDR3 sequences listed, approximately 15% were seen once. The sequencing sample was made of blood. These receptor sequences come from a woman aged 60-75 years with Graves' ophthalmopathy.

This clonotype was picked up a small number of times. The chain is built from TRBV6-1 and TRBJ2-7, with TRBD2 matching 13 bases. V lost 10 bases to trimming and J lost 4 bases; unmatched junction nucleotides: 4. This CDR3 spans 13 amino acids. Germline CDR1 and CDR2: MNHNS and SASEGT. This chain's CDR3 is CATKLAGGYEQYF. The DNA for the CDR3 is TGTGCCACCAAACTAGCGGGAGGGTACGAGCAGTACTTC.

For this clonotype: A much larger clone differs by one base, so this may be a read error. CDR3: CANSFSTLGRQFF. The CDR3, as DNA: TGTGCCAACAGTTTCTCTACCTTAGGCAGGCAGTTCTTC. V usage is TRBV12-3 or TRBV12-4 and J usage is TRBJ2-1; D gene ambiguous. The CDR3 extends over 13 amino acids.

The chain employs TRBV2 and TRBJ2-3, with D uncertain. Trimming cost V 0 bases and J 7 bases, with 14 bases left between them. Germline V gives CDR1 SNHLY, CDR2 FYNNEI. The CDR3 contains 15 residues. CDR3: CASSEALGSAHTQYF. The DNA for the CDR3 is TGTGCCAGCAGTGAAGCGTTAGGAAGCGCACATACGCAGTATTTT. The whole variable domain, filled in from reference TRBV2 and TRBJ2-3, reads EPEVTQTPSHQVTQMGQEVILRCVPISNHLYFYWYRQILGQKVEFLVSFYNNEISEKSEIFDDQFSVERPDGSNFTLKIRSTKLEDSAMYFCASSEALGSAHTQYFGPGTRLTVL.

This clonotype was observed many times. CDR3 loop: CASSLVSSTQETQYF. In DNA form, the CDR3 reads TGTGCCAGCAGCTTAGTGTCAAGTACCCAAGAGACCCAGTACTTC. The chain recombines TRBV7-9 with TRBJ2-5; unclear D gene. V was clipped by 1 base and J by 1 base, with 10 bases between them. Per germline, CDR1 SEHNR and CDR2 FQNEAQ (reference sequence). The CDR3 covers 15 residues. Supplemented by reference TRBV7-9 and TRBJ2-5, the full variable domain reads DTGVSQNPRHKITKRGQNVTFRCDPISEHNRLYWYRQTLGQGPEFLTYFQNEAQLEKSRLLSDRFSAERPKGSFSTLEIQRTEQGDSAMYLCASSLVSSTQETQYFGPGTRLLVL.

The sample holds many counts of this clonotype. This sequence joins TRBV15 and TRBJ2-3, with D unclear. Deletions cut 7 bases from V and 0 bases from J, with 11 bases between. CDR1 is LNHNV and CDR2 is YYDKDF in the germline V gene (reference sequence). The CDR3 length is 14 residues. Written as DNA, the CDR3 is TGTGCCACCAAGCTCTCGTCTAGCACAGATACGCAGTATTTT. It codes for CATKLSSSTDTQYF.

The chain couples TRBV20-1 to TRBJ2-5; D perhaps matches TRBD2 (6 bases). Germline V gene lookup returns CDR1 DFQATT and CDR2 SNEGSKA (reference sequence). Trimming shortened V by 5 bases and J by 12 bases, and 22 bases separated the two germline ends. CDR3 length: 13 residues. CDR3 loop: CSAGPSPGGLKYF. In DNA form, the CDR3 reads TGCAGTGCTGGCCCATCGCCCGGAGGGTTAAAGTACTTC.

This clonotype was observed many times. The chain recombines TRBV27 with TRBJ2-1; no clear D gene. This CDR3 has 13 amino acids. Germline loops: CDR1 MNHEY, CDR2 SMNVEV (reference sequence). Trimming shortened V by 6 bases and J by 8 bases, and 14 bases separated the two germline ends. The CDR3 DNA reads TGTGCCAGCAGGGCGACAAAAGGCGATGAGCAGTTCTTC. Its protein product is CASRATKGDEQFF.

This clonotype was seen repeatedly, ten times or more. The rearrangement joins TRBV27 to TRBJ1-2; D call uncertain. The V gene lost 4 bases and the J gene lost 3 bases, with 9 bases spanning the gap. CDR1 MNHEY and CDR2 SMNVEV come from the germline V gene (reference sequence). The CDR3 length is 13 residues. This CDR3 is CASSSWQDYGYTF. The CDR3 bases are TGTGCCAGCAGTTCGTGGCAGGACTATGGCTACACCTTC.

The chain couples TRBV28 to TRBJ2-5; D unresolved. The CDR3 contains 17 residues. Germline lookup yields CDR1 MDHEN and CDR2 SYDVKM. The V and J ends lost 6 bases and 13 bases respectively, with 33 bases between them. In nucleotides, the CDR3 is TGTGCCAGCAGCCTTACGGGCACCGGGTTCAGGTTGGGGTGGGTGTACTTC. Translating it yields CASSLTGTGFRLGWVYF. Combining the CDR3 with reference TRBV28 and TRBJ2-5 gives the whole variable domain DVKVTQSSRYLVKRTGEKVFLECVQDMDHENMFWYRQDPGLGLRLIYFSYDVKMKEKGDIPEGYSVSREKKERFSLILESASTNQTSMYLCASSLTGTGFRLGWVYFGPGTRLLVL.

The chain has TRBV9 and TRBJ2-5; 9 positions match TRBD2. The CDR3 has 15 amino acids. From germline, CDR1 is SGDLS and CDR2 YYNGEE. V dropped 0 bases and J dropped 5; count of bases not matched to a gene: 5. CDR3 loop: CASSVEGTSQETQYF. The CDR3, as DNA: TGTGCCAGCAGCGTAGAGGGGACTAGCCAGGAGACCCAGTACTTC.

J is TRBJ1-1 and V is TRBV28; D uncertain. The CDR3 is 14 residues long. The germline V and J ends were trimmed by 4 bases and 4 bases, with 13 bases remaining between them. CDR1 is MDHEN, CDR2 SYDVKM, per germline. In DNA, the CDR3 is TGTGCCAGCAGTTCTCCTGGGTGGGGCACTGAAGCTTTCTTT. It specifies CASSSPGWGTEAFF.

With regard to this clonotype: A read error may explain this, as a much larger clone is one base away. The rearrangement joins TRBV7-2 to TRBJ1-3, with 8 bases aligning to TRBD1. There are 16 residues in the CDR3. In germline, CDR1 is SGHTA, CDR2 FQGNSA. CDR3: CASSLASGGSGNAIYF. The CDR3 DNA sequence: TGTGCCAGCAGCTTAGCGTCAGGGGGCTCTGGAAACGCCATATATTTT.

This clonotype has more than one count but fewer than ten. CDR3: CAIGSQGYEQYF. The CDR3 nucleotides are TGTGCCATCGGCTCCCAAGGCTACGAGCAGTACTTC. This chain links TRBV10-3 with TRBJ2-7; D unclear. Germline assignment: CDR1 ENHRY and CDR2 SYGVKD. The V gene lost 8 bases and the J gene lost 3 bases, with 11 bases spanning the gap. The CDR3 is 12 amino acids.

This clonotype came up many times. The genes are TRBV7-2 and TRBJ2-7; the match to TRBD2 covers 10 bases. The V gene's germline CDR1 is SGHTA and CDR2 FQGNSA. This CDR3 comprises 15 residues. Trimming cost V 5 bases and J 3 bases; bases outside gene matches: 7. In DNA form, the CDR3 reads TGTGCCAGCAGCATTAGCGGGGGGCAAAACTACGAGCAGTACTTC. Protein sequence: CASSISGGQNYEQYF.

The J gene is TRBJ2-3, the V gene TRBV24-1; perhaps TRBD2 as D (6 bases). V gave up 5 bases and J gave up 0 bases, with 11 bases separating them. This CDR3 has 15 amino acids. CDR1 and CDR2 (germline): KGHDR, SFDVKD. The CDR3 protein is CATSVGGASTDTQYF. The CDR3 bases are TGTGCCACCAGTGTCGGCGGGGCAAGCACAGATACGCAGTATTTT.

Turning to this clonotype: Germline and junction disagree at one end, which may indicate a read error. The chain employs TRBV11-1 and TRBJ1-6, with D possibly matching TRBD1 (6 bases). The CDR3 is made up of 17 amino acids. Per the germline V gene, CDR1 is SGHAT and CDR2 is FQDESV (reference sequence). The CDR3 coding sequence is TGCGCCAGCAGCCAAGTGTGGGGGCTCGCTCGTAATTCACCCCTCCACTTT. Its protein product is CASSQVWGLARNSPLHF.

This clonotype was detected many times. In DNA form, the CDR3 reads TGTGCCAGCACCCTCCGGACAGCGAACACTGAAGCTTTCTTT. Translated: CASTLRTANTEAFF. The rearrangement joins TRBV6-1 to TRBJ1-1, with D tentatively TRBD1 (6 bases). The V end lost 7 bases, the J end lost 1 base, and 13 bases lay between the germline ends. Germline values: CDR1 MNHNS, CDR2 SASEGT. This CDR3 spans 14 amino acids.

The sample holds many counts of this clonotype. This rearrangement joins TRBV27 to TRBJ1-2; 10 nucleotides line up with TRBD1. The germline CDR1 and CDR2 sequences are MNHEY and SMNVEV (reference sequence). Trimming removed 3 bases from V and 7 bases from J; junction bases left unmatched: 8. CDR3 size: 15 residues. The DNA of the CDR3 is TGTGCCAGCAGTTTCTATCCCGACAGGGGGCCTGGCTACACCTTC. This encodes CASSFYPDRGPGYTF.

This clonotype was detected only a few times. V usage is TRBV6-1 and J usage is TRBJ1-6; no definite D call. Deletions cut 5 bases from V and 5 bases from J, with 13 bases between. This CDR3 is built from 15 residues. The germline V gene has CDR1 MNHNS and CDR2 SASEGT. The CDR3 bases are TGTGCCAGCAGTTACGTAGGCAGAAATAATTCACCCCTCCACTTT. Translating gives CASSYVGRNNSPLHF.

The J gene is TRBJ2-2, the V gene TRBV6-1; D may be TRBD1 (6 bases). Germline V lookup: CDR1 MNHNS, CDR2 SASEGT. This CDR3 spans 14 amino acids. V shed 6 bases and J shed 3 bases, with 11 bases lying between them. For the CDR3, the DNA is TGTGCCAGCAGCCAAGGGGGTTACACCGGGGAGCTGTTTTTT. Protein: CASSQGGYTGELFF.

This clonotype has a count of ten or more. The rearrangement joins TRBV7-2 to TRBJ2-1; D ambiguous. V was shortened by 3 bases and J by 8 bases, with 2 bases between the two germline ends. CDR1 SGHTA and CDR2 FQGNSA come from the germline V gene. The length of the CDR3 is 10 residues. The CDR3 reads CASSFHEQFF. The CDR3, as DNA: TGTGCCAGCAGCTTCCATGAGCAGTTCTTC.

This clonotype was found many times. Here the CDR3 reads CASRRETYEQYF. Written as DNA, the CDR3 is TGTGCTAGCCGGCGGGAGACCTACGAGCAGTACTTC. V usage is TRBV2 and J usage is TRBJ2-7; 7 nucleotides agree with TRBD2. Germline-derived CDR1 and CDR2 are SNHLY and FYNNEI. The CDR3 length is 12 residues.

This clonotype came up many times. The chain employs TRBV12-3 or TRBV12-4 and TRBJ2-5; D unclear. The length of the CDR3 is 12 residues. The germline V and J ends were trimmed by 4 bases and 5 bases, with 8 bases remaining between them. The CDR3 nucleotides read TGTGCCAGCAGTTCGAACGGGGAGACCCAGTACTTC. Protein: CASSSNGETQYF.

In its sample, this clonotype was seen a few times. This chain uses TRBV27 with TRBJ2-7; 8 bases match TRBD1. This CDR3 spans 15 amino acids. Germline V gene lookup returns CDR1 MNHEY and CDR2 SMNVEV (reference sequence). The trim removed 5 bases at V and 5 bases at J, leaving 11 bases unmatched. The CDR3 sequence is CASSLNPTGVNEQYF. The CDR3 nucleotides are TGTGCCAGCAGTCTAAACCCGACAGGGGTGAACGAGCAGTACTTC.

This clonotype was recorded at least ten times. The rearrangement joins TRBV15 to TRBJ1-2; D is possibly TRBD1 (5 bases). The CDR3 loop spans 15 amino acids. The V gene lost 0 bases and the J gene lost 4 bases, with 12 bases spanning the gap. Germline CDR1 is LNHNV and CDR2 is YYDKDF (reference sequence). CDR3 DNA: TGTGCCACCAGCAGAGATAGCACAGGTCTCTATGGCTACACCTTC. Its translation: CATSRDSTGLYGYTF.

As for this clonotype: This may come from a read error, since a much larger clone is one base off. The gene calls are TRBV6-1 and TRBJ1-6; 10 bases match TRBD1. This CDR3 has 14 amino acids. Germline V gene sequence: CDR1 MNHNS, CDR2 SASEGT. The CDR3 sequence: CVSRFPGQGTPLHF. In DNA, the CDR3 is TGTGTCAGCAGATTCCCGGGACAGGGGACACCCCTCCACTTT.

This clonotype came up many times. The chain combines TRBV11-2 with TRBJ1-1; no firm D call. There are 13 residues in the CDR3. CDR1 and CDR2 (germline): SGHAT, FQNNGV. Trimming stripped 5 bases from V and 3 bases from J, with 10 bases between. The CDR3 is CASSVGLHTEAFF. Here the CDR3 DNA reads TGTGCCAGCAGCGTAGGACTTCACACTGAAGCTTTCTTT.